This TCR beta chain comes out of a study of cytomegalovirus exposure and HLA in healthy donors. Study-wide results and limits: Excluded: some indistinguishable V segments such as TRBV6-2 and TRBV6-3. According to an earlier analysis, most TCR beta V segments yielded productive rearrangements about 90% or about 30% of the time. As was reported, the HLA-A and HLA-B alleles of most subjects were accurately predicted from TCR beta sequences. The likely origin of a cluster of highly shared sequence variants was a sequencing artifact.

Details on this clone: Its specificity is unknown.

CDR3 length: 12 residues. V was cut by 6 bases and J by 4 bases, with 9 bases left in between. Germline V gene sequence: CDR1 SQVTM, CDR2 ANQGSEA. PCR used 60 Vbeta primers and 13 Jbeta primers. The data were produced by immunoSEQ multiplex PCR, yet TCRdb's version contains in-frame clones alone and is incomplete. The repertoire consists of approximately 120,000 clones, with roughly 80% occurring once and the leading ten covering more than 6%. The sequenced sample was PBMCs. The chain carries TRBV29-1 and TRBJ2-2; D remains unclear. The receptor's source is a woman aged 45-65 years in good health and CMV-seropositive. The CDR3: CSVLWATGELFF. The CDR3 nucleotides read TGCAGCGTCCTTTGGGCCACCGGGGAGCTGTTTTTT.